Following are 9 T cell receptor beta chains from one sample sequenced in a study of CD8+ T cells in alopecia areata. Stated treatment: oral pan-JAK inhibitor, 5-10 mg twice daily. cDNA reverse transcribed from extracted RNA served as the sequencing template. Clones were sequenced by immunoSEQ multiplex PCR, and TCRdb holds only the in-frame ones, with some missing. The sample includes 110,000 to 150,000 clones, about 59% of them seen just once. Material: CD8+ T cells sorted from blood, obtained at week 4, from a patient treated with tofacitinib. The receptors originated from a human donor with alopecia areata.

This rearrangement joins TRBV6-5 to TRBJ2-7; TRBD1 matches 7 bases. The CDR3 has 13 amino acids. Germline-derived CDR1 and CDR2 are MNHEY and SVGAGI. V was clipped by 4 bases and J by 2 bases; unmatched bases: 2. The CDR3 DNA sequence: TGTGCCAGCAGTTGGGACAGAACCTACGAGCAGTACTTC. This sequence encodes CASSWDRTYEQYF.

The chain uses TRBV25-1 and TRBJ1-1; TRBD1 might be the D (5 bases). Germline CDR1 MGHDK, CDR2 SYGVNS. Trimming removed 7 bases from V and 1 base from J, with 10 bases in between. This CDR3 is built from 13 residues. The DNA of the CDR3 is TGTGCCAGCACGGGGGGGACGAACACTGAAGCTTTCTTT. Its translation: CASTGGTNTEAFF.

The rearrangement uses TRBV6-5 and TRBJ1-2; a possible D gene is TRBD1 (6 bases). Trimming left V 4 bases short and J 2 bases short, with 14 bases between. This CDR3 region has 15 residues. Germline lookup yields CDR1 MNHEY and CDR2 SVGAGI. The CDR3 nucleotides read TGTGCCAGCAGTTCGACAGGAATGGGGAACTATGGCTACACCTTC. Protein: CASSSTGMGNYGYTF.

The J gene is TRBJ1-5, the V gene TRBV7-8, with D unresolved. CDR3 length equals 13 residues. From germline, CDR1 is SGHVS and CDR2 FQNEAQ. Trimming pared 2 bases from V and 0 bases from J, leaving 2 bases between. Here the CDR3 reads CASSLSSNQPQHF. The DNA of the CDR3 is TGTGCCAGCAGCTTATCTAGCAATCAGCCCCAGCATTTT.

The chain combines TRBV13 with TRBJ1-2, with 9 nucleotides matching TRBD1. CDR1 PRHDT and CDR2 FYEKMQ come from the germline V gene (reference sequence). This CDR3 is 14 amino acids long. The V segment lost 3 bases and the J segment 6 bases; nucleotides outside the gene matches: 5. CDR3 region: CASSLDRGLDGYTF. The CDR3 nucleotides are TGTGCCAGCAGCTTGGACAGGGGATTAGATGGCTACACCTTC. The whole variable domain, filled in from reference TRBV13 and TRBJ1-2, reads AAGVIQSPRHLIKEKRETATLKCYPIPRHDTVYWYQQGPGQDPQFLISFYEKMQSDKGSIPDRFSAQQFSDYHSELNMSSLELGDSALYFCASSLDRGLDGYTFGSGTRLTVV.

The chain has TRBV5-1 and TRBJ2-7, with D possibly TRBD2 on 5 matching bases. Trimming removed 3 bases from V and 0 bases from J, with 13 bases in between. The germline V gene has CDR1 SGHRS and CDR2 YFSETQ. The CDR3 is made up of 15 amino acids. CDR3 in DNA: TGCGCCAGCAGCTCCCCGCTGGGAGTCTCCTACGAGCAGTACTTC. Amino acids: CASSSPLGVSYEQYF.

The chain combines TRBV2 with TRBJ2-6; D perhaps matches TRBD1 (6 bases). The V end lost 11 bases, the J end lost 1 base, and 15 bases lay between the germline ends. The CDR3 is 15 amino acids. Germline loops: CDR1 SNHLY, CDR2 FYNNEI. The CDR3 protein is CAWTVGASGANVLTF. The CDR3 coding sequence is TGTGCCTGGACCGTGGGGGCGTCTGGGGCCAACGTCCTGACTTTC.

The V and J genes are TRBV6-5 and TRBJ1-2; TRBD1 matches at 9 bases. The CDR3 is 15 amino acids. J lost 8 bases, V lost 2 bases, and 9 bases had no gene match. The V gene's germline CDR1 is MNHEY and CDR2 SVGAGI. The chain's CDR3 is CASSYGGTGPQGYTF. CDR3 nucleotides: TGTGCCAGCAGTTACGGCGGGACAGGGCCTCAGGGCTACACCTTC.

The gene calls are TRBV6-5 and TRBJ1-5; no definite D call. The CDR3 covers 16 residues. The germline CDR1 and CDR2 sequences are MNHEY and SVGAGI. Trimming stripped 0 bases from V and 4 bases from J, with 13 bases between. CDR3 DNA sequence: TGTGCCAGCAGTTACTCGTGGGAAGAGCAAAATCAGCCCCAGCATTTT. It specifies CASSYSWEEQNQPQHF.